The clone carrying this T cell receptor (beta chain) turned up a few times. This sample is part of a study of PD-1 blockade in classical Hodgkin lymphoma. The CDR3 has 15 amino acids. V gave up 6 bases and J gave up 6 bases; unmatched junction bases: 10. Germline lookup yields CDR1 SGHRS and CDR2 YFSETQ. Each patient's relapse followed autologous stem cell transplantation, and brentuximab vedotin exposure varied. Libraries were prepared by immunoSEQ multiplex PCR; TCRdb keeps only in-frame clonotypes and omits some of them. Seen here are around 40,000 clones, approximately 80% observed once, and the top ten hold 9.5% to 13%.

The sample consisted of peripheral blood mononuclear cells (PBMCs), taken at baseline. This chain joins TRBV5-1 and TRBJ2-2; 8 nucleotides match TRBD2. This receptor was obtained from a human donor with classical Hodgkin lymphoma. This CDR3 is CASTSGGPAAGELFF. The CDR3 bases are TGCGCCAGCACTTCGGGAGGGCCCGCCGCCGGGGAGCTGTTTTTT.